Shown below are 25 T cell receptor beta chains from a single sample sequenced in a study of tumor and adjacent non-tumor tissue in lung cancer. The template was RNA from unsorted bulk tissue. The library came from three nested PCR rounds adapted from ARM-PCR protocols. A single record per CDR3 protein comes from TCRdb applying MiXCR to the multiplex PCR reads. The sample has about 76,000 distinct CDR3 sequences, about two thirds seen once. The specimen sequenced was lung tumor tissue. These receptors were taken from a woman in her 70s with non-small cell lung cancer.

Concerning this clonotype itself: No conserved phenylalanine or tryptophan ends this CDR3, so it is likely a read error. The V gene is TRBV29-1, the J gene TRBJ2-7; no reliable D call. The V gene's germline CDR1 is SQVTM and CDR2 ANQGSEA. This CDR3 comprises 10 residues. CDR3 nucleotides: TGCAGTGTTTTGCAGCACGAGCAGTACTTA. Translated: CSVLQHEQYL.

This clonotype has at least ten counts. The V gene is TRBV29-1, the J gene TRBJ2-7; D is ambiguous. The CDR3 loop spans 16 amino acids. The V and J ends lost 3 bases and 2 bases respectively, with 20 bases between them. Per the germline V gene, CDR1 is SQVTM and CDR2 is ANQGSEA. CDR3: CSVEGSGHGITYEQYF. The CDR3, as DNA: TGCAGCGTTGAGGGGTCTGGGCACGGAATCACCTACGAGCAGTACTTC.

Many counts were recorded for this clonotype. The chain joins TRBV5-6 to TRBJ2-2; no definite D call. The germline V and J ends were trimmed by 1 base and 1 base, with 5 bases remaining between them. The CDR3 covers 14 residues. The germline CDR1 and CDR2 sequences are SGHDT and YYEEEE. CDR3 DNA sequence: TGTGCCAGCAGCTTGACACGGAACACCGGGGAGCTGTTTTTT. Its translation: CASSLTRNTGELFF.

The chain is built from TRBV29-1 and TRBJ1-1, with 8 nucleotides matching TRBD1. Germline assignment: CDR1 SQVTM and CDR2 ANQGSEA. V was pared by 1 base and J by 2 bases, with 6 bases of the junction left unmatched. The CDR3 extends over 15 amino acids. Written as DNA, the CDR3 is TGCAGCGTTGAAGGTGGGGGACAGGTAAACACTGAAGCTTTCTTT. Encoded protein: CSVEGGGQVNTEAFF.

The chain joins TRBV14 to TRBJ2-7; a possible D gene is TRBD2 (6 bases). The CDR3 totals 15 residues. In germline, CDR1 is SGHDN, CDR2 FVKESK. The V end was cut by 8 bases, the J end by 4 bases, with 21 bases between. The CDR3 loop reads CASRLNGASAYEQYF. The DNA of the CDR3 is TGTGCCAGCCGCTTAAACGGGGCTAGCGCTTACGAGCAGTACTTC.

This clonotype was seen a single time. The chain employs TRBV4-1 and TRBJ2-5; D gene unclear. This CDR3 has 14 residues. Trimming left V 7 bases short and J 5 bases short, with 17 bases between. The germline gives CDR1 MGHRA, CDR2 YSYEKL. The CDR3 DNA follows: TGCGCCAGCATCCTTCAAGGATCTTCCGAGACCCAGTACTTC. Protein product: CASILQGSSETQYF.

CDR3 region: CASSHSGVDYGYTF. The CDR3 nucleotides read TGTGCCAGCAGTCATTCAGGGGTTGACTATGGCTACACCTTC. The chain uses TRBV11-1 and TRBJ1-2; possible D gene TRBD1, 6 bases. The V end was cut by 6 bases, the J end by 3 bases, with 14 bases between. The germline V gene has CDR1 SGHAT and CDR2 FQDESV (reference sequence). The CDR3 extends over 14 amino acids.

A word on this clonotype: This may arise from a read error, as a much more abundant clone is one base away. The chain recombines TRBV14 with TRBJ1-3, with TRBD1 as a possible D gene (5 bases). This CDR3 has 15 residues. Germline V gene sequence: CDR1 SGHDN, CDR2 FVKESK. Here the CDR3 reads CTSSQVGVSGNTIYF. DNA of the CDR3: TGTACCAGCAGCCAAGTAGGGGTATCTGGAAACACCATATATTTT.

The rearrangement uses TRBV7-9 and TRBJ2-7; TRBD2 aligns across 9 bases. The germline gives CDR1 SEHNR, CDR2 FQNEAQ (reference sequence). This CDR3 has 15 residues. The J segment lost 4 bases and the V segment lost 1 base, leaving 5 bases of the junction unmatched. Here the CDR3 reads CASSLEELAGYEQYF. The CDR3 bases are TGTGCCAGCAGCTTAGAGGAACTAGCGGGTTACGAGCAGTACTTC.

This clonotype was picked up a small number of times. This may come from a read error, since a much larger clone is one base off. The V and J genes are TRBV5-1 and TRBJ2-2; TRBD1 agrees at 8 bases. The germline V gene has CDR1 SGHRS and CDR2 YFSETQ. CDR3 length: 16 residues. In DNA, the CDR3 is TGCGCCAGCAGCTCTGGACAGGGTCCGAACATCGGGGAGCTGTTTTTT. It codes for CASSSGQGPNIGELFF. Together with reference TRBV5-1 and TRBJ2-2, the CDR3 gives the full variable domain: KAGVTQTPRYLIKTRGQQVTLSCSPISGHRSVSWYQQTPGQGLQFLFEYFSETQRNKGNFPGRFSGRQFSNSRSEMNVSTLELGDSALYLCASSSGQGPNIGELFFGEGSRLTVL.

On this clonotype itself: The junction departs from germline at one end; a sequencing error may be responsible. This sequence joins TRBV6-6 and TRBJ2-1; D not resolved. Germline loops: CDR1 MNHNY, CDR2 SVGAGI (reference sequence). The CDR3 runs to 13 residues. The CDR3 DNA sequence: TGTGCCAGCTGTTACTCGAGAGGCTATGAGCTGTTCTTC. Translated: CASCYSRGYELFF.

To note about this clonotype: A single base separates this from a much larger clone, so it may be a read error. The V and J genes are TRBV24-1 and TRBJ2-3; D is possibly TRBD1 or TRBD2 (6 bases each). Germline V gene sequence: CDR1 KGHDR, CDR2 SFDVKD. This CDR3 spans 14 amino acids. The DNA of the CDR3 is TGTGCCACCCGAGCCCGGGGGCCCCGGGATATGCAGTATTTT. It specifies CATRARGPRDMQYF.

This clonotype was recorded once. This chain uses TRBV4-1 with TRBJ2-7; D unresolved. The germline V gene has CDR1 MGHRA and CDR2 YSYEKL. CDR3 length: 16 residues. Between the trimmed V and J ends, which lost 0 bases and 4 bases, there was a span of 16 bases. CDR3 sequence reads: CASSQDKAFLLYEQYF. The CDR3 nucleotides are TGCGCCAGCAGCCAAGATAAAGCGTTCTTGTTGTACGAGCAGTACTTC.

The genes are TRBV4-1 and TRBJ2-7; D could derive from TRBD1 or TRBD2 (5 bases each). Trimming left V 4 bases short and J 11 bases short, with 21 bases between. CDR1 MGHRA and CDR2 YSYEKL come from the germline V gene. The CDR3 is made up of 14 amino acids. The CDR3 DNA reads TGCGCCAGCAGCCCCCGGGACGATGCCCACGAAGAGTACTTC. Protein: CASSPRDDAHEEYF.

As for this clonotype: It is likely a read error, because the conserved phenylalanine at the end of the CDR3 is missing. The rearrangement uses TRBV7-9 and TRBJ1-4, with TRBD1 as a possible D gene (6 bases). CDR3 length equals 17 residues. V lost 5 bases and J 0 bases, leaving 16 bases between the germline ends. In germline, CDR1 is SEHNR, CDR2 FQNEAQ (reference sequence). The CDR3 reads CASSPKTGTATNEKLFL. CDR3 DNA sequence: TGTGCCAGCAGCCCGAAGACAGGCACAGCAACTAATGAAAAACTGTTTCTT.

This clonotype occurred many times. The chain couples TRBV30 to TRBJ2-5, with D possibly TRBD2 on 5 matching bases. V lost 4 bases, J lost 5 bases, and 17 bases lay in between. The CDR3 loop spans 14 amino acids. The germline CDR1 and CDR2 sequences are GTSNPN and SVGIG (reference sequence). CDR3 nucleotides: TGTGCCTGGAAGGTTGTAGAGGGTTGGGAGACCCAGTACTTC. As protein: CAWKVVEGWETQYF.

The chain employs TRBV24-1 and TRBJ1-1; D unclear. Germline-derived CDR1 and CDR2 are KGHDR and SFDVKD. The CDR3 is 14 residues long. V lost 7 bases, J lost 10 bases, and 21 bases lay in between. This chain's CDR3 is CATRDPKGSQAAFF. DNA for the CDR3: TGTGCCACCAGAGATCCGAAAGGTAGTCAGGCAGCTTTCTTT.

The count of this clonotype is one. Relative to the germline gene, one junction end is altered; a read error may explain this. This chain connects TRBV10-3 to TRBJ2-1, with D perhaps matching TRBD2 (6 bases). CDR3 size: 15 residues. Germline CDR1 and CDR2: ENHRY and SYGVKD. The CDR3 is CAISDGWEAGNEQLF. The CDR3 bases are TGTGCCATCAGTGATGGGTGGGAGGCTGGGAATGAGCAGCTCTTC.

On this clonotype: This CDR3 fails to terminate in the conserved phenylalanine or tryptophan, so it likely reflects a read error. V is TRBV10-1 and J is TRBJ2-1, with D maybe TRBD2 (6 bases). The DNA matches TRBJ2-7 better at its end, which makes the J call doubtful. CDR3 size: 12 residues. From germline, CDR1 is WNHNN and CDR2 SYGVQD (reference sequence). DNA for the CDR3: TGCGCCAGCAGTGACCTAGCGAATGAGCAGTACTCC. Translated: CASSDLANEQYS.

About this clonotype: This CDR3 is missing its conserved last phenylalanine or tryptophan, likely due to a read error. The DNA is omitted, as the CDR3 cannot be located on it reliably, and the CDR3 follows TCRdb's listing. The J gene is TRBJ2-1, the V gene TRBV11-1; the tabulated D call, TRBD2, remains unverified against the DNA. Germline V gives CDR1 SGHAT, CDR2 FQDESV (reference sequence). Inclusive of both ends, the CDR3 amounts to 14 amino acids. The CDR3 sequence is CAGSPREGRYEQSI.

As to this clonotype: The junction departs from germline at one end; a sequencing error may be responsible. The chain joins TRBV18 to TRBJ1-5; TRBD1 is a possible D gene (5 bases). The CDR3 is 14 residues long. The germline V gene encodes CDR1 KGHSH and CDR2 LQKENI. The CDR3 here is CTSSPSRRDQPQHF. As DNA, the CDR3 is TGTACCAGCTCACCATCGCGACGGGACCAGCCCCAGCATTTT.

The chain uses TRBV29-1 and TRBJ2-7; D might be TRBD1 (6 bases). V was pared by 4 bases and J by 2 bases, with 18 bases between. The CDR3 totals 15 residues. Germline assignment: CDR1 SQVTM and CDR2 ANQGSEA. CDR3 loop: CSVGGRGTRTYEQYF. The CDR3, as DNA: TGCAGCGTTGGAGGAAGGGGGACACGAACCTACGAGCAGTACTTC.

V is TRBV29-1 and J is TRBJ2-7, with D perhaps matching TRBD2 (6 bases). The germline gives CDR1 SQVTM, CDR2 ANQGSEA. V was pared by 3 bases and J by 4 bases, with 13 bases between. The CDR3 totals 13 residues. The CDR3 region has the DNA TGCAGCGTTGACGGGACTGAGACTTACGAGCAGTACTTC. Translated: CSVDGTETYEQYF.

Remarks on this clonotype: A much larger clone differs from this one at a single base, so this may be a read error. The genes are TRBV4-2 and TRBJ2-3; TRBD2 aligns across 9 bases. This CDR3 spans 15 amino acids. J was trimmed by 6 bases and V by 0 bases; bases with no gene match: 4. Germline V gives CDR1 LGHNA, CDR2 YNFKEQ. The CDR3 reads CASSQEYSGGDTQYF. For the CDR3, the DNA is TGTGCCAGCAGCCAAGAGTACAGCGGGGGGGATACGCAGTATTTT.

Notes on this clonotype: Since a much larger clone is just one base distant, this may be a read error. The chain carries TRBV24-1 and TRBJ2-1; 10 nucleotides match TRBD2. The CDR3 is 15 amino acids. Germline CDR1 is KGHDR and CDR2 is SFDVKD. The DNA of the CDR3 is TGTGCCAGCAGTGGGGCTAGCGGGAGTAGGGATGAGCAGTTCTTC. It codes for CASSGASGSRDEQFF.